A selection of T cell receptor beta chains follows, all from one sample in a study of control samples from healthy donors and cancer patients. Assay used: immunoSEQ multiplex PCR; TCRdb lists only in-frame clones, some missing. The sample contains 100,000 to 150,000 clones, around 90% of which appear only once. Input material: blood. These receptors were obtained from a man younger than 35 in good health. The CDR3 runs from the conserved cysteine through the conserved F or W. The D gene is left open where the match is weak. The listing skips clone size in some rows; elsewhere it reads once, few, many or a size class.

d_call	v_call	clone_size	j_call	cdr3_nt	cdr3_aa
TRBD2	TRBV19	once	TRBJ2-3	TGTGCCAGTAGTATAACGGGGACTAGCGGGAGACGGGGCACAGATACGCAGTATTTT	CASSITGTSGRRGTDTQYF
.	TRBV5-1	.	TRBJ2-2	TGCGCCAGCAGCTTGGAGGCCGGGGAGCTGTTTTTT	CASSLEAGELFF
.	TRBV4-1	once	TRBJ1-3	TGCGCCAGCAGCCAAGATAGTGGGTTAGGGGCTGGAAACACCATATATTTT	CASSQDSGLGAGNTIYF
TRBD2	TRBV28	.	TRBJ2-3	TGTGCCAGCAGGGGGGGAGGGCGTGGCACAGATACGCAGTATTTT	CASRGGGRGTDTQYF
.	TRBV29-1	.	TRBJ1-2	TGCAGCAGTCAGGAGGGGGACTATGGCTACACCTTC	CSSQEGDYGYTF
.	TRBV5-4	.	TRBJ2-5	TGTGCCAGCAGCTTGGATGGGGAGACCCAGTACTTC	CASSLDGETQYF
.	TRBV6-5	.	TRBJ2-7	TGTGCCAGCACGCCGGACGGCGGCCGCGAGCAGTACTTC	CASTPDGGREQYF
.	TRBV30	.	TRBJ1-4	TGTGCCTGGAGTATAGAGGCGGGTGAAAAACTGTTTTTT	CAWSIEAGEKLFF
TRBD2	TRBV3-1/TRBV3-2	.	TRBJ2-1	TGTGCCAGCAGCCTCCTAGCGGGATATGAGCAGTTCTTC	CASSLLAGYEQFF
.	TRBV9	once	TRBJ1-5	TGTGCCAGCAGCGTAGGGGGATCTCAGCCCCAGCATTTT	CASSVGGSQPQHF
.	TRBV2	.	TRBJ1-5	TGTGCCAGCAGCCCCGGGAGCAGAAGCAATCAGCCCCAGCATTTT	CASSPGSRSNQPQHF
TRBD1	TRBV5-1	few	TRBJ2-7	TGCGCCAGCAGCTTCCAGGGACAGGGCTACGAGCAGTACTTC	CASSFQGQGYEQYF
.	TRBV7-6	.	TRBJ1-1	TGTGCCAGCAGCAAGCTCCGTTTTAATATGAACACTGAAGCTTTCTTT	CASSKLRFNMNTEAFF
.	TRBV9	once	TRBJ2-2	TGTGCCAGCAGCGTAGATCTGCGAACCGGGGAGCTGTTTTTT	CASSVDLRTGELFF
TRBD1	TRBV7-3	.	TRBJ1-2	TGTGCCAGCAGCTTACCAGACAGGGAGGTATGGTGTGGCTACACCTTC	CASSLPDREVWCGYTF
TRBD1	TRBV2	once	TRBJ1-2	TGTGCCAGCAGTGAACAGGGGGAGAATGGCTACACCTTC	CASSEQGENGYTF
.	TRBV7-3	.	TRBJ2-1	TGTGCCAGCAGCTTACATTTAGATACTGAGCAGTTCTTC	CASSLHLDTEQFF
.	TRBV6-5	.	TRBJ2-5	TGTGCCAGCAGTTACTCTTACAACGGTCAGACCCAGTACTTC	CASSYSYNGQTQYF
.	TRBV5-1	once	TRBJ1-2	TGCGCCAGCAGCTCCCCAGGGGATGGCTACACCTTC	CASSSPGDGYTF
.	TRBV19	.	TRBJ1-5	TGTGCCAGTAGCGTGGGGCAGAATCAGCCCCAGCATTTT	CASSVGQNQPQHF
.	TRBV21-1	.	TRBJ2-4	TGTGCCACTCTCCGCCTCCGAGACATTCAGTACTTC	CATLRLRDIQYF
.	TRBV6-5	once	TRBJ2-7	TGTGCCAGCAGTACGCCACATGGGGGATCCTACGAGCAGTACTTC	CASSTPHGGSYEQYF
TRBD1	TRBV19	.	TRBJ1-6	TGTGCCAGTAGTACTACAGGGGCCCAGTCCGTCCTCCACTTT	CASSTTGAQSVLHF
.	TRBV27	.	TRBJ2-5	TGTGCCAGCAGTTTGATCCTAGGGGGGAGCCAAGAGACCCAGTACTTC	CASSLILGGSQETQYF
TRBD1	TRBV11-2	.	TRBJ2-7	TGTGCCACCACCCTCCGCGGGACAGGGCCTTACGAGCAGTACTTC	CATTLRGTGPYEQYF
.	TRBV25-1	.	TRBJ2-5	TGTGCCAGCAGTGAACGACAGTTACAAGAGACCCAGTACTTC	CASSERQLQETQYF
.	TRBV3-1/TRBV3-2	.	TRBJ1-3	TGTGCCAGCAGCCAACAGCGGGGGGACACCATATATTTT	CASSQQRGDTIYF
.	TRBV19	.	TRBJ1-3	TGTGCCAGTAGTATTGGAGGGGTTGGAAACACCATATATTTT	CASSIGGVGNTIYF
TRBD1	TRBV11-1	.	TRBJ2-3	TGTGCCAGCAGCCCTGGACAGGGAAGCACAGATACGCAGTATTTT	CASSPGQGSTDTQYF
TRBD2	TRBV27	.	TRBJ2-3	TGTGCCAGCAGTTTGGAGCGGGGGGGAAATACGCAGTATTTT	CASSLERGGNTQYF
.	TRBV2	.	TRBJ1-5	TGTGCCAGCAGTGAAGCTTCAGGGGGCAATCAGCCCCAGCATTTT	CASSEASGGNQPQHF
.	TRBV28	.	TRBJ1-5	TGTGCCAGCGACCGGTGGGGGATAGCAAATCAGCCCCAGCATTTT	CASDRWGIANQPQHF
TRBD2	TRBV5-3	.	TRBJ2-2	TGTGCCAGAAGCTATGTTATTCCGGGACTACGTCACACCGGGGAGCTGTTTTTT	CARSYVIPGLRHTGELFF